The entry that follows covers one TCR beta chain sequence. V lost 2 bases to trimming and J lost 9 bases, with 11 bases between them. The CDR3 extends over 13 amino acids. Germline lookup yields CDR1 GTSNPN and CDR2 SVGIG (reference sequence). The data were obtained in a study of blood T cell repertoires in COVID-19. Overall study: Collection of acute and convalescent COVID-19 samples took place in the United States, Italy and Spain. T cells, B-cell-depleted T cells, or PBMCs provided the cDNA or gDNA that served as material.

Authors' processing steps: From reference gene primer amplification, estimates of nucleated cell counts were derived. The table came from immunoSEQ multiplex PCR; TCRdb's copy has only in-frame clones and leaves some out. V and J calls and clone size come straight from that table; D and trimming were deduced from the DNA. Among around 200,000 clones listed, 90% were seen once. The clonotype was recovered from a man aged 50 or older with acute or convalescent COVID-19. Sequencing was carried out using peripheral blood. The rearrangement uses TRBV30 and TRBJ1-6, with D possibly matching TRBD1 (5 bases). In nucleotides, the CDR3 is TGTGCCTGGAGTAACAGGCTGATTTCACCCCTCCACTTT. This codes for CAWSNRLISPLHF.